What follows are 14 T cell receptor beta chains derived from one specimen sequenced in a study of blood T cell repertoires in COVID-19. TCRdb's table, derived via immunoSEQ multiplex PCR, lists solely in-frame clones and lacks some. The sample includes more than 15,000 clones, about 85% of them seen just once. Sequencing was performed on peripheral blood. The receptors originated from a human donor with active COVID-19. The donor label of this sample is uncertain.

The chain combines TRBV12-3 or TRBV12-4 with TRBJ2-1; tentative D call: TRBD1 (5 bases). This CDR3 spans 13 amino acids. V gave up 2 bases and J gave up 10 bases, with 12 bases separating them. In nucleotides, the CDR3 is TGTGCCAGCAGTTTAATGGGATCAGGGGAGCAGTTCTTC. It codes for CASSLMGSGEQFF.

This rearrangement joins TRBV11-3 to TRBJ1-1; a weak D match, TRBD1 (6 bases). CDR3 length: 16 amino acids. Germline CDR1 and CDR2: SGHNT and YENEEA. V was pared by 4 bases and J by 4 bases, with 19 bases between. The CDR3: CASSSNPRGRVTEAFF. The CDR3 DNA is TGTGCCAGCAGCTCAAATCCGCGGGGGCGAGTCACTGAAGCTTTCTTT.

The chain carries TRBV19 and TRBJ2-2; 7 nucleotides match TRBD2. Germline CDR1 is LNHDA and CDR2 is SQIVND (reference sequence). This CDR3 is 13 amino acids long. Unmatched junction bases numbered 3, after V lost 6 bases and J lost 5 bases. The CDR3 region has the DNA TGTGCCAGTAGCCTCGGGAGGACCGGGGAGCTGTTTTTT. It translates to CASSLGRTGELFF.

The chain links TRBV3-1 (or the pseudogene TRBV3-2) to TRBJ2-1; 7 nucleotides match TRBD2. This CDR3 is 16 amino acids long. Germline values: CDR1 LGHDT, CDR2 YNNKEL (reference sequence). V lost 1 base and J lost 3; bases outside the gene matches: 6. CDR3 loop: CASSQVVGRRYNEQFF. CDR3 nucleotide sequence: TGTGCCAGCAGCCAAGTAGTCGGGAGGCGCTACAATGAGCAGTTCTTC.

V and J are TRBV7-2 and TRBJ1-2, with D tentatively TRBD1 (5 bases). Germline-derived CDR1 and CDR2 are SGHTA and FQGNSA. CDR3 length equals 15 residues. Trimming removed 1 base from V and 0 bases from J, with 9 bases in between. The chain's CDR3 is CASSLGVRANYGYTF. The CDR3 nucleotides read TGTGCCAGCAGCTTAGGGGTCAGGGCTAACTATGGCTACACCTTC.

The chain joins TRBV11-1 to TRBJ2-5; 11 nucleotides align to TRBD2. V was pared by 4 bases and J by 5 bases, with 9 bases of the junction left unmatched. Germline assignment: CDR1 SGHAT and CDR2 FQDESV (reference sequence). The CDR3 loop spans 16 amino acids. The CDR3 nucleotides read TGTGCCAGCAGCTCGCAGGGGCTAGCGGGAGGTGAGACCCAGTACTTC. Its translation is CASSSQGLAGGETQYF.

This chain links TRBV2 with TRBJ2-1, with TRBD2 identical over 9 bases. The CDR3 is made up of 14 amino acids. CDR1 is SNHLY, CDR2 FYNNEI, per germline. Trimming removed 8 bases from V and 4 bases from J; junction bases left unmatched: 6. CDR3 in DNA: TGTGCCAGCCGAGCGGGAGGAAATTACAATGAGCAGTTCTTC. Translated, it gives CASRAGGNYNEQFF.

This rearrangement joins TRBV7-3 to TRBJ2-3, with 13 bases aligning to TRBD2. This CDR3 is 18 amino acids long. V trimming: 5 bases; J trimming: 0 bases; junction bases outside the gene matches: 8. The germline gives CDR1 SGHTA, CDR2 FQGTGA. CDR3: CASSPGLAGTFSTDTQYF. In nucleotides, the CDR3 is TGTGCCAGCAGCCCGGGACTAGCGGGAACCTTTAGCACAGATACGCAGTATTTT.

The rearrangement links TRBV11-2 to TRBJ2-7; 8 bases fit TRBD2. Germline trimming cut 1 base from V and 4 bases from J; bases unmatched to any gene: 9. Looked up from germline, CDR1 is SGHAT and CDR2 is FQNNGV. The CDR3 loop spans 16 amino acids. The CDR3 DNA is TGTGCCAGCAGCTTAGTGGTCGGGAGGGCCTCTTACGAGCAGTACTTC. Amino acids: CASSLVVGRASYEQYF.

This clone was counted only a few times. The chain combines TRBV16 with TRBJ1-1; a weak D match, TRBD1 (6 bases). Per the germline V gene, CDR1 is KGHSY and CDR2 is FQNENV. The CDR3 has 13 amino acids. Trimming pared 3 bases from V and 1 base from J, leaving 6 bases between. CDR3 coding DNA: TGTGCCAGCAGCCAGACAGGGAACACTGAAGCTTTCTTT. Amino acids: CASSQTGNTEAFF.

The V gene is TRBV10-3, the J gene TRBJ2-2, with D tentatively TRBD2 (6 bases). The CDR3 is made up of 18 amino acids. Germline CDR1 and CDR2: ENHRY and SYGVKD. V gave up 3 bases and J gave up 4 bases, with 21 bases separating them. CDR3 in amino acids: CAISENPTSPIPTGELFF. The CDR3 region has the DNA TGTGCCATCAGTGAAAACCCAACTAGCCCAATACCCACCGGGGAGCTGTTTTTT.

The rearrangement links TRBV10-3 to TRBJ2-1; 8 bases line up with TRBD2. V was pared by 6 bases and J by 8 bases, with 9 bases of the junction left unmatched. Germline V gene sequence: CDR1 ENHRY, CDR2 SYGVKD. The CDR3 runs 14 residues. CDR3 sequence (DNA): TGTGCCATCAGGGACGGGAGGGGTTTGGATGAGCAGTTCTTC. As protein: CAIRDGRGLDEQFF.

The chain combines TRBV30 with TRBJ2-7, with 11 bases lining up with TRBD2. With V trimmed by 3 bases and J by 11 bases, 12 bases remained unmatched. The V gene's germline CDR1 is GTSNPN and CDR2 SVGIG (reference sequence). The CDR3 covers 14 residues. The CDR3, as DNA: TGTGCCTGGAGAACTAGCGGGAGATCCTACGTTGAGTACTTC. Protein: CAWRTSGRSYVEYF.

This sequence joins TRBV27 and TRBJ2-7; TRBD2 might be the D (7 bases). The CDR3 length is 14 residues. V was cut by 6 bases and J by 5 bases, with 17 bases left in between. Per the germline V gene, CDR1 is MNHEY and CDR2 is SMNVEV (reference sequence). The CDR3 reads CASSRMGGGHEQYF. CDR3 bases: TGTGCCAGCAGCCGTATGGGGGGGGGCCACGAGCAGTACTTC.